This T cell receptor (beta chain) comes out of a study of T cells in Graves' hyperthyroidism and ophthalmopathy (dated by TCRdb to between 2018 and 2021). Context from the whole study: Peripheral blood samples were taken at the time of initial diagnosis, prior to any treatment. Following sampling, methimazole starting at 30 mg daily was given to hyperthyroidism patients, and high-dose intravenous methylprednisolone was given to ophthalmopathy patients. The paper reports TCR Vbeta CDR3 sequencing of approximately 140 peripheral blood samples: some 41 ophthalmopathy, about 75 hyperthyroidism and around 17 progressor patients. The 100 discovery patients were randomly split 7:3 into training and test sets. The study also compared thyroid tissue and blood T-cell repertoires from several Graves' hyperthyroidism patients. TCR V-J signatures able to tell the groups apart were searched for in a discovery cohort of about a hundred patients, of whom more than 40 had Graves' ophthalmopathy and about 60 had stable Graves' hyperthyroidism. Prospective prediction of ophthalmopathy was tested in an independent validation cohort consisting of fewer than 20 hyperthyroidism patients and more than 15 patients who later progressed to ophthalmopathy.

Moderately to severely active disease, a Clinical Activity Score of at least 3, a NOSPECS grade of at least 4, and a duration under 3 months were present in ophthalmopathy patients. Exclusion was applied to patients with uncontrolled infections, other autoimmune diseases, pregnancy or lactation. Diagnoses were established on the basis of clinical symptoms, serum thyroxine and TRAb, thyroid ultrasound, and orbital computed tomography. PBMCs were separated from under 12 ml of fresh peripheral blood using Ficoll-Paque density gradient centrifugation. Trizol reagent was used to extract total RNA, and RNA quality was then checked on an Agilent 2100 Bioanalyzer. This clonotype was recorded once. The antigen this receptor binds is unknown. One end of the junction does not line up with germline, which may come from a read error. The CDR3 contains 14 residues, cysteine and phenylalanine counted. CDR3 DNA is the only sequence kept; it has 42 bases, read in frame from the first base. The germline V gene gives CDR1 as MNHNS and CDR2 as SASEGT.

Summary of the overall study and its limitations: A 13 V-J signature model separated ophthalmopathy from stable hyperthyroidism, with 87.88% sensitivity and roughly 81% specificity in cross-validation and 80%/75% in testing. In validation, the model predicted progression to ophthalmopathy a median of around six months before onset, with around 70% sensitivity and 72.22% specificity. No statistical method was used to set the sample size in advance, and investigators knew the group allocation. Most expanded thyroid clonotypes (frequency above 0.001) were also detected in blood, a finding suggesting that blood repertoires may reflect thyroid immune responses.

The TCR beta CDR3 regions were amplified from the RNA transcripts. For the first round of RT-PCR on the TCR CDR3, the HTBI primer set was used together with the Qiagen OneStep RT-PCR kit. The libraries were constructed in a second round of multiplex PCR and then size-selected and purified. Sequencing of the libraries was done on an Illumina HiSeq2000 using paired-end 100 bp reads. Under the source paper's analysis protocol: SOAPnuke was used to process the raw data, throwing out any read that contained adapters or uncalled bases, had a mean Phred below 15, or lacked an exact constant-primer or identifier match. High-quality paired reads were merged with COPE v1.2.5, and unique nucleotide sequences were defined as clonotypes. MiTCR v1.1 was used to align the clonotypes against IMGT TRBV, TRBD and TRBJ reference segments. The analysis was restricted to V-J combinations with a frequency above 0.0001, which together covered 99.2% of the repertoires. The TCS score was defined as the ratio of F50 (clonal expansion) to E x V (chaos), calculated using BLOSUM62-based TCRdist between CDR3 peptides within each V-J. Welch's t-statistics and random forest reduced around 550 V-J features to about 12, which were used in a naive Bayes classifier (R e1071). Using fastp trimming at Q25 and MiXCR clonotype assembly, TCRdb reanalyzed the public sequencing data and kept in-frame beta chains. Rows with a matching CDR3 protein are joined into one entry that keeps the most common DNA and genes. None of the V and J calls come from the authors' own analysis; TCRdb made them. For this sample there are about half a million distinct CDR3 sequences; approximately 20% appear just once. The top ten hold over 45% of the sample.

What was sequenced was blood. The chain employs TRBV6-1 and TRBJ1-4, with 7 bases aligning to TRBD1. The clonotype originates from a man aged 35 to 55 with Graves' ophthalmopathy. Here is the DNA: TGCGCCAGCAGTGTACAGGGGACGCGTGAAAAACTGTTTTTT. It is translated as CASSVQGTREKLFF.